This is a list of T cell receptor beta chains from one sample in a study of shared clonotypes between healthy human individuals. TCRdb's table, derived via immunoSEQ multiplex PCR, lists solely in-frame clones and lacks some. This sample carries some 2,100,000 clones, approximately 94% of them seen once, and the ten largest clones take more than 0.1%. The sequencing sample was made of naive CD4+ T cells sorted from blood. These TCRs come from a man aged 18 to 35 in good health. The CDR3 runs from the conserved cysteine through the conserved F or W. The order of the fields is D gene, clone size, J gene, V gene, CDR3 protein, CDR3 DNA. The D gene is left open where the match is weak. Clone size is not always given. Where it is, it says once, few, many or a class for expanded clones.

- few TRBJ1-2 TRBV6-1 CASSGDTYGYTF TGTGCCAGCAGTGGGGACACTTATGGCTACACCTTC
- - TRBJ1-3 TRBV19 CASRLGSGNTIYF TGTGCCAGTAGATTGGGCTCTGGAAACACCATATATTTT
- - TRBJ1-3 TRBV7-2 CASSLALPAGDTIYF TGTGCCAGCAGCTTAGCGTTACCCGCGGGGGACACCATATATTTT
TRBD1 - TRBJ1-1 TRBV6-6 CASTPPRDRGGREAFF TGTGCCAGCACCCCCCCTCGGGACAGGGGGGGACGTGAAGCTTTCTTT
TRBD1 once TRBJ1-4 TRBV25-1 CASSDGTGANEKLFF TGTGCCAGCAGTGATGGTACAGGGGCTAATGAAAAACTGTTTTTT
- - TRBJ1-3 TRBV6-1 CASRDFSGNTIYF TGTGCCAGCAGGGATTTCTCTGGAAACACCATATATTTT
- - TRBJ2-7 TRBV6-1 CASERQAYEQYF TGTGCCAGCGAAAGACAGGCCTACGAGCAGTACTTC
- - TRBJ2-3 TRBV5-1 CASSLERSTDTQYF TGCGCCAGCAGCTTAGAGCGGAGCACAGATACGCAGTATTTT
- - TRBJ2-3 TRBV11-3 CASSLGSGSSGDTQYF TGTGCCAGCAGCTTAGGTTCGGGAAGTTCCGGAGATACGCAGTATTTT
- - TRBJ1-4 TRBV2 CASSVLGTDNEKLFF TGTGCCAGCAGTGTATTAGGGACCGACAACGAAAAACTGTTTTTT
- once TRBJ1-5 TRBV28 CASRVNSANQPQHF TGTGCCAGCAGAGTAAACAGCGCCAATCAGCCCCAGCATTTT
- - TRBJ1-5 TRBV18 CASSPETDQPQHF TGTGCCAGCTCGCCCGAGACAGACCAGCCCCAGCATTTT
TRBD2 - TRBJ2-7 TRBV10-1 CATVQREGPYEQYF TGCGCCACCGTCCAGCGGGAGGGCCCCTACGAGCAGTACTTC
- - TRBJ1-1 TRBV5-1 CASTSRDIRTEAFF TGCGCCAGCACTTCCCGGGACATTCGCACTGAAGCTTTCTTT
- few TRBJ1-6 TRBV2 CATLSEGSPLHF TGTGCCACCCTGTCGGAGGGTTCACCCCTCCACTTT
TRBD2 - TRBJ2-2 TRBV30 CAWSPRAGGSNTGELFF TGTGCCTGGAGTCCTCGAGCGGGGGGCTCGAACACCGGGGAGCTGTTTTTT
- - TRBJ1-2 TRBV9 CASSVGTNYGYTF TGTGCCAGCAGCGTCGGGACGAACTATGGCTACACCTTC
TRBD1 - TRBJ1-5 TRBV7-2 CASSPDRVGQPQHF TGTGCCAGCAGCCCTGACAGGGTTGGACAGCCCCAGCATTTT
- - TRBJ2-2 TRBV27 CASTRPLGGRVTGELFF TGTGCCAGCACCCGACCACTGGGGGGCCGGGTGACCGGGGAGCTGTTTTTT
- - TRBJ2-2 TRBV7-2 CASSLAGGLFTGELFF TGTGCCAGCAGCTTAGCAGGCGGCCTTTTCACCGGGGAGCTGTTTTTT
TRBD1 - TRBJ1-4 TRBV6-1 CASSVTGFPNEKLFF TGTGCCAGCAGTGTGACAGGGTTTCCTAATGAAAAACTGTTTTTT
TRBD2 - TRBJ2-5 TRBV19 CASRRLAGREETQYF TGTGCCAGTAGACGACTAGCGGGCAGGGAAGAGACCCAGTACTTC
- - TRBJ1-1 TRBV6-5 CASSRTGTGNTEAFF TGTGCCAGCAGTCGAACAGGGACGGGGAACACTGAAGCTTTCTTT
- - TRBJ2-3 TRBV5-4 CASSLRGAYTDTQYF TGTGCCAGCAGCTTACGGGGGGCCTACACAGATACGCAGTATTTT
- - TRBJ2-7 TRBV7-9 CASSLGPSQAYEQYF TGTGCCAGCAGCTTGGGCCCCAGCCAGGCCTACGAGCAGTACTTC
TRBD2 - TRBJ2-3 TRBV11-2 CASSLEGLAIDTQYF TGTGCCAGCAGCCTTGAAGGACTAGCAATAGATACGCAGTATTTT